There are a few counts of the clone carrying this TCR beta chain. The sample comes from a study of CD8+ T cells in alopecia areata. Treatment reported: oral pan-JAK inhibitor, 5-10 mg twice daily. Once RNA had been extracted, it was reverse transcribed into cDNA to act as the sequencing template. The table came from immunoSEQ multiplex PCR; TCRdb's copy has only in-frame clones and leaves some out. The repertoire has about 120,000 clones, 53% of them found once; the top ten carry roughly 0.5%. The CDR3 totals 14 residues. Germline V lookup: CDR1 GTSNPN, CDR2 SVGIG (reference sequence). V lost 0 bases and J lost 2, with 10 bases in between.

The V gene is TRBV30, the J gene TRBJ1-1; no clear D gene. This sequence originates from a human donor with alopecia areata. Sample: CD4+ T cells sorted from blood, taken at week 4, from a patient treated with tofacitinib. The CDR3, as DNA: TGTGCCTGGAGTGTGCGGGGATTCAACACTGAAGCTTTCTTT. This gives the protein CAWSVRGFNTEAFF.